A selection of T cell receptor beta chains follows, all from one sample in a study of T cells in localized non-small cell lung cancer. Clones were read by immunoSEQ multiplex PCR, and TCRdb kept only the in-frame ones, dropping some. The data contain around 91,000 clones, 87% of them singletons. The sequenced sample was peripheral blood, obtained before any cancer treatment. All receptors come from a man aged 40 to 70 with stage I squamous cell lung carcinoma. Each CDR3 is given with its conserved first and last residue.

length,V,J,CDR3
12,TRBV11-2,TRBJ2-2,CASSFIPGELFF
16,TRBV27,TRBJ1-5,CASSQRPGHSNQPQHF
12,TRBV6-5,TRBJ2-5,CASSWPGETQYF
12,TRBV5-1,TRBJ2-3,CASSPPRDTQYF
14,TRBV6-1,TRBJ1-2,CASSSSQGLGGYTF
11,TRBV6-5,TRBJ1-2,CASSRGRGYTF
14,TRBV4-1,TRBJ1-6,CASSQEGQGKILHF
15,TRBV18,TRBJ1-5,CASSPGVLDNQPQHF
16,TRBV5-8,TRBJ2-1,CASSRAGGNVWDEQFF
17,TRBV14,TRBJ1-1,CASSHYFTGRENTEAFF
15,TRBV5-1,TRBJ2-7,CASSATSGVTYEQYF
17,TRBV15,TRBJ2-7,CATSRGSFGQGDYEQYF
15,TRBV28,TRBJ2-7,CASRSGTQRPYEQYF
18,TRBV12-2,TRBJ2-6,CASRLGPGASSGANVLTF
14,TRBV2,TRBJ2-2,CASSEALRGGELFF
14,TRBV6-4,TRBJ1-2,CASRKSSRAYGYTF
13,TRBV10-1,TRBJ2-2,CASSAGGTGELFF
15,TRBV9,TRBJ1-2,CASSVAVGGWDGYTF
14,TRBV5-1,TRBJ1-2,CASSLGRGNYGYTF
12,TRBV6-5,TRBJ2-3,CASRGSTDTQYF
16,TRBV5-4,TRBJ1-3,CASSVGQPRSGNTIYF
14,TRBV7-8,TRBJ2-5,CASSSQQGQETQYF
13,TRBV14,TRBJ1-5,CASSQDRGSTQHF
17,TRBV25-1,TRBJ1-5,CASTPGRVRTISQPQHF
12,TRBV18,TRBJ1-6,CASSPDGSPLHF
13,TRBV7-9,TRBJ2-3,CASKQGAGNTQYF
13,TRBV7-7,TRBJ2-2,CASSSDNTGELFF
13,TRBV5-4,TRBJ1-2,CASSLDRDRGYTF
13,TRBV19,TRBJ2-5,CATLTGRQETQYF
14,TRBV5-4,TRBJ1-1,CASSLRSVNTEAFF
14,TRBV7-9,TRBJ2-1,CASSSTGANNEQFF
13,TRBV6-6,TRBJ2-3,CASSQGLPDTQYF
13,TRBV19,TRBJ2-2,CASTEHFTGELFF
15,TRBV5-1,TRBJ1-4,CASSSLGTPNEKLFF
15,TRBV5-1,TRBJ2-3,CASGKGGARLDTQYF
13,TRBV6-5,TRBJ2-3,CASSYSWGDTQYF
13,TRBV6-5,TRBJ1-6,CASSQGPDSPLHF
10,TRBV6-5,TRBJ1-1,CASRGAEAFF
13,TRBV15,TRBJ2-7,CATSRDFKHEQYF
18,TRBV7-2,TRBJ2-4,CASSLRPTGSVAKNIQYF
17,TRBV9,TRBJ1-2,CASSVEFWVDRDYGYTF
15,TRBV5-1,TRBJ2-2,CASSSQGLNTGELFF
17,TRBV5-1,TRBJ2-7,CASSPGGRGRFSYEQYF
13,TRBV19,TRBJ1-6,CASARNAYSPLHF
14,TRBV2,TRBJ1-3,CASSRQFVGNTIYF
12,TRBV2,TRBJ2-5,CASTTLGETQYF
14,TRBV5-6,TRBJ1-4,CASSSIRGWEKLFF
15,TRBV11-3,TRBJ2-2,CASSLGSTGGGELFF
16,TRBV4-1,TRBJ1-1,CASSHYRDLPFTEAFF
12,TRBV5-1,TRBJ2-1,CASSSLGAEQFF
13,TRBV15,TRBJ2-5,CATSRDKLETQYF
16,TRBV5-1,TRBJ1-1,CASSLATGSLNTEAFF
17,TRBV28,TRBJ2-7,CASSLRRPGSGAYEQYF
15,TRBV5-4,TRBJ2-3,CASSLEEGPEITQYF